This TCR beta chain was identified during a study of blood T cell repertoires in COVID-19. Across the whole study: Spain, Italy and the United States supplied samples that represented acute and convalescent COVID-19. The cDNA or gDNA used as material had been derived from T cells, B-cell-depleted T cells, or PBMCs.

The authors' processing: Reference gene primers were amplified, and this amplification served to estimate nucleated cell counts. Method: immunoSEQ multiplex PCR; TCRdb's copy keeps in-frame clones and lacks some. Clone size and V and J calls were adopted from that table, with D and trimming inferred from the DNA. Among roughly 200,000 clones listed, around 87% were seen once. The CDR3 is 14 amino acids. The germline CDR1 and CDR2 sequences are SGHRS and YFSETQ. Trimming at V came to 4 bases and at J to 9 bases, leaving 9 bases not matched to a gene. Seattle patients were enrolled during active infection and followed longitudinally.

The material sequenced was peripheral blood. This TCR was recovered from a woman in her 50s with COVID-19, enrolled during active disease. The chain couples TRBV5-1 to TRBJ2-1; 8 bases are a match to TRBD1. CDR3 DNA sequence: TGCGCCAGCAGCCAACCTTCGGGACAGGTTGAGCAGTTCTTC. Amino acid sequence: CASSQPSGQVEQFF.